One sample yielded the 10 T cell receptor beta chains listed below, sequenced in a study of cytomegalovirus exposure and HLA in healthy donors. A multiplex PCR was run with 60 Vbeta primers and 13 Jbeta primers. Here immunoSEQ multiplex PCR was the method, and the copy in TCRdb shows in-frame clones only, minus some. In the table there are 150,000 or so clones, about 80% of which are singletons. Sequencing was done on a sample of PBMCs. All receptors derive from a female donor in good health and CMV-seronegative.

V and J are TRBV29-1 and TRBJ2-5; 11 bases map to TRBD2. V lost 8 bases, J lost 5 bases, and 7 bases stayed unmatched. The CDR3 consists of 13 residues. Germline V gene data show CDR1 as SQVTM and CDR2 as ANQGSEA. The CDR3 DNA sequence: TGCAGCTCAATAACTAGCGGGGGTGAGACCCAGTACTTC. Translating gives CSSITSGGETQYF.

This chain joins TRBV11-3 and TRBJ2-7, with 9 bases identical to TRBD1. The CDR3 runs to 13 residues. In germline, CDR1 is SGHNT, CDR2 YENEEA. V was clipped by 5 bases and J by 6 bases; unmatched bases: 5. The CDR3 spells CASSTRTGAEQYF. The CDR3 bases are TGTGCCAGCAGCACAAGGACAGGGGCCGAGCAGTACTTC. The full variable domain, in which reference TRBV11-3 and TRBJ2-7 provide the parts outside the CDR3, is EAGVVQSPRYKIIEKKQPVAFWCNPISGHNTLYWYLQNLGQGPELLIRYENEEAVDDSQLPKDRFSAERLKGVDSTLKIQPAELGDSAVYLCASSTRTGAEQYFGPGTRLTVT.

The V and J genes are TRBV19 and TRBJ2-5, with D maybe TRBD1 (7 bases). The CDR3 runs 13 residues. Germline lookup yields CDR1 LNHDA and CDR2 SQIVND (reference sequence). Trimming took off 7 bases at V and 6 bases at J, with 15 bases between the two ends. The CDR3 DNA reads as TGTGCCAGTACTATGGAGGGGGCCAAGACCCAGTACTTC. Translating it yields CASTMEGAKTQYF.

The chain carries TRBV11-2 and TRBJ2-7, with D unresolved. This CDR3 is 16 amino acids long. V was pared by 5 bases and J by 3 bases, with 20 bases between. The germline V gene has CDR1 SGHAT and CDR2 FQNNGV. The CDR3 region is CASSRTGQTPDYEQYF. As DNA, the CDR3 is TGTGCCAGCAGCCGAACTGGGCAAACCCCTGACTACGAGCAGTACTTC.

Only a few counts were recorded for this clone. The rearrangement links TRBV5-6 to TRBJ2-3; 7 bases are shared with TRBD2. CDR3 length equals 14 residues. Per germline, CDR1 SGHDT and CDR2 YYEEEE. Trimming at V came to 4 bases and at J to 3 bases, leaving 5 bases not matched to a gene. The CDR3 spells CASSTRGGTDTQYF. CDR3 DNA sequence: TGTGCCAGCAGCACCCGGGGAGGGACAGATACGCAGTATTTT.

This sequence joins TRBV7-9 and TRBJ2-1; 8 bases are shared with TRBD2. The CDR3 consists of 14 residues. Germline V gene sequence: CDR1 SEHNR, CDR2 FQNEAQ (reference sequence). V shed 5 bases, J shed 10 bases, and the junction held 10 bases outside the gene matches. The CDR3: CASSPSGRRGEQFF. CDR3 nucleotide sequence: TGTGCCAGCAGCCCCAGCGGGAGAAGGGGAGAGCAGTTCTTC.

The CDR3 reads CASSLAMAEQETQYF. The CDR3 DNA reads TGTGCCAGCAGCTTGGCCATGGCGGAACAAGAGACCCAGTACTTC. The chain joins TRBV5-4 to TRBJ2-5; D call uncertain. The germline V gene encodes CDR1 SGHNT and CDR2 YYREEE (reference sequence). The length of the CDR3 is 15 residues. The ends were cut back, 0 bases at V and 2 bases at J, with 11 bases in the middle.

The chain carries TRBV4-1 and TRBJ2-3; TRBD2 matches 10 bases. The CDR3 consists of 16 residues. The V and J ends lost 1 base and 1 base, in that order; junction bases with no gene match: 2. Germline V gene data show CDR1 as MGHRA and CDR2 as YSYEKL. The CDR3 DNA is TGCGCCAGCAGCCAAGTCGGGACTAGCGGCACAGATACGCAGTATTTT. Its translation: CASSQVGTSGTDTQYF.

The CDR3 nucleotides read TGTGCCAGCAGTTTTACCCTGGGGGGGAACACTGAAGCTTTCTTT. Translated: CASSFTLGGNTEAFF. The chain links TRBV28 to TRBJ1-1; the D gene is possibly TRBD1 (5 bases). The V end lost 3 bases, the J end lost 1 base, and 12 bases lay between the germline ends. The CDR3 is 15 amino acids. The germline CDR1 and CDR2 sequences are MDHEN and SYDVKM.

The chain joins TRBV5-1 to TRBJ1-3; D call uncertain. This CDR3 is 15 amino acids long. Trimming took 3 bases from V and 0 from J, leaving 10 bases between them. Germline-derived CDR1 and CDR2 are SGHRS and YFSETQ. CDR3 region: CASSSGGRSGNTIYF. CDR3 coding DNA: TGCGCCAGCAGCTCCGGAGGTCGCTCTGGAAACACCATATATTTT.